This T cell receptor (beta chain) was found in a study of T cell clonality in common variable immunodeficiency. Sequencing was performed with immunoSEQ multiplex PCR; in TCRdb, only in-frame clones are kept and a portion is missing. Singletons are absent from the sample, which has about 35,000 clones. The CDR3 contains 17 residues. Germline V lookup: CDR1 DFQATT, CDR2 SNEGSKA (reference sequence). The V and J ends lost 1 base and 0 bases, in that order; junction bases with no gene match: 8. This clone was seen ten or more times. The observed sequence ends 3 residues before the CDR3 terminus, with the missing tail filled in from the germline J gene.

Sequencing was done on a sample of peripheral blood mononuclear cells. This rearrangement joins TRBV20-1 to TRBJ1-5, with 8 bases matching TRBD1. The clonotype was recovered from a person aged 18 to 70 in good health. The CDR3 bases that were read are TGCAGTGCTAGAGCAGGACAGGGATGGAATAGCAATCAGCCC. Its translation: CSARAGQGWNSNQP. The complete CDR3 sequence is CSARAGQGWNSNQPQHF.